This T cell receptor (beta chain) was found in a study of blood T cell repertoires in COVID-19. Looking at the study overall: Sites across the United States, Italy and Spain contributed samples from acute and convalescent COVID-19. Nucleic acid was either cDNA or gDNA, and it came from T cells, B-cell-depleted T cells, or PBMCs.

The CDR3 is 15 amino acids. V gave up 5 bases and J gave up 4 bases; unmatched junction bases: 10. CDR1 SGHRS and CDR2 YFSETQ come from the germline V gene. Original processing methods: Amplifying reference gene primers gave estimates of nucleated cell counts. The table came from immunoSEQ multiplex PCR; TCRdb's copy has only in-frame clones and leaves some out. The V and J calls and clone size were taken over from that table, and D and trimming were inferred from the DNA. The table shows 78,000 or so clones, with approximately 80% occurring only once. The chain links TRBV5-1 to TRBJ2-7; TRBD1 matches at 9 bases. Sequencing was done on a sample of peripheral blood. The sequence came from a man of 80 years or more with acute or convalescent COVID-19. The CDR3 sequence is CASSQVPGQGYEQYF. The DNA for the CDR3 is TGCGCCAGCAGTCAAGTACCGGGACAGGGATACGAGCAGTACTTC.